This T cell receptor beta chain was profiled in a study of response to subunit inactivated influenza vaccine. Study-wide results and limits: Few new T cells, the authors suggested, are recruited by each seasonal influenza vaccination.

In germline, CDR1 is ENHRY, CDR2 SYGVKD. The CDR3 runs 14 residues. V gave up 2 bases and J gave up 3 bases; unmatched junction bases: 4. TCRdb re-derived calls from the RT-PCR reads in MiXCR, one entry per CDR3 protein. The sample holds hundreds of thousands of distinct CDR3 sequences, about 15% seen once. This clonotype was seen ten or more times. The antigen remains unidentified. The gene calls are TRBV10-3 and TRBJ2-7; the match to TRBD2 covers 7 bases. This TCR was sampled from a man in his fifties or sixties who received an inactivated influenza vaccine. The starting material was CD4+ T cells sorted from PBMCs, obtained 23 months after vaccination. The CDR3 DNA follows: TGTGCCATCAGTGAGAGAACGGGAGGCTACGAGCAGTACTTC. This sequence encodes CAISERTGGYEQYF.